This is a list of T cell receptor beta chains from one sample in a study of cytomegalovirus exposure and HLA in healthy donors. Libraries were prepared by immunoSEQ multiplex PCR; TCRdb keeps only in-frame clonotypes and omits some of them. This sample's table has 170,000 or so clones. The specimen sequenced was PBMCs. All receptors come from a man aged 25-45 years in good health and CMV-seronegative. Each CDR3 is given with its conserved first and last residue. The order of the fields is V gene, CDR3 length, CDR3 protein.

>TRBV10-2|12
CASSESGLASTF
>TRBV11-2|14
CASSFSGTGYEQYF
>TRBV10-3|18
CAISDSSSGRAFDNEQFF
>TRBV10-3|14
CAISELGAGYEQYF
>TRBV19|17
CASSIYSGSGSYNEQFF
>TRBV5-1|14
CASSLAAGQVSQYF
>TRBV5-4|14
CASGKGGMNTEAFF
>TRBV7-2|15
CASSPPGLAGDEQYF
>TRBV9|15
CASSVAGQGYNEQYF
>TRBV7-2|11
CASSFYREQYF